The T cell receptor beta chain described here comes from a study of CD8 T cells in Susac syndrome (dated by TCRdb to about 2019). Background on the whole study: Among the Susac syndrome patients who were sequenced, clinically active disease was present in about six and clinical remission was observed in eight or nine. At blood withdrawal, Susac syndrome patients were either therapy-naive, taking corticosteroids (in some cases with IVIg as well), or taking IVIg alone. The study used repertoire sequencing to test whether antigen drove CD8+ T cell activation and differentiation in Susac syndrome. Study-wide conclusions, independent of this receptor: The study acknowledged that relatively few individuals were included in the TCR sequencing and HLA analysis. In the CD4+ T cell repertoire of Susac syndrome patients, clonal expansion was not detected.

Based on the germline V gene, the CDR1 and CDR2 sequences are MNHEY and SVGEGT. Measured from the cysteine to the phenylalanine, the CDR3 is 13 residues long. Here the CDR3 DNA is all that survives: 39 bases in frame from base 1. At the junction V is shortened by 6 bases and J by 2 bases; bases outside the gene matches: 4. With respect to this clonotype: Its antigen is unknown. No base quality values were provided; no much bigger clone lies one nucleotide off.

RNA was extracted using the RNeasy kit, and roughly 0.5 to 1 microgram was reverse transcribed with random hexamers. TCR beta CDR3 regions were amplified with the immunoSEQ multiplex PCR assay covering 54 Vbeta and 13 Jbeta segments. Bias from PCR amplification was corrected by using a synthetic template baseline for primer optimization and for computational correction. On the authors' methods: Reads were annotated to V, D and J genes according to IMGT and were analyzed with immunoSEQ Analyzer, with only productive sequences retained. To calculate clonality, Shannon entropy was normalized by log2 of the number of productive unique sequences and then subtracted from one. For each patient and control, public and private clones were evaluated among the 100 most prevalent clones. Susac-specific clones were defined as absent from healthy and MS cohorts, 1052 published viral clones and other ImmuneACCESS disease sequences. The public reads were quality trimmed at Q25 with fastp and then assembled into clones with MiXCR by TCRdb, keeping productive beta chains. Rows are unified per CDR3 protein, each entry keeping the most common DNA and genes. TCRdb, rather than the study authors, made the V and J calls. In all, the sample holds roughly 190,000 distinct CDR3 sequences, and about 94% of those were seen once. Approximately 0.098% of the sample belongs to the ten largest clones.

Peripheral blood CD8+ and CD4+ T cells from healthy donors, Susac syndrome patients and multiple sclerosis patients were profiled by high-throughput TCR beta sequencing. Susac syndrome patients met recently defined diagnostic criteria for definite or probable disease. CD8+ TEMRA cells were enriched by FACS, while bulk CD8+ and CD4+ T cells were purified by magnetic negative isolation. Blood was drawn into EDTA tubes, processed within 24 hours, and PBMCs were isolated by density gradient centrifugation. PBMCs intended for TCR sequencing were frozen in liquid nitrogen and were later thawed in a 37 degrees C water bath. Purity of sorted or isolated CD4+, CD8+ and CD8+ TEMRA cells was at least 90%.

What was sequenced was CD4+ T cells from PBMCs. The chain links TRBV6-2 or TRBV6-3 with TRBJ2-7, and TRBD1 matches 7 of the central bases. The TCR originated in a human donor with Susac syndrome. Here the CDR3 is given as CASSHRGTYEQYF. The bases read TGTGCCAGCAGCCACAGGGGAACCTACGAGCAGTACTTC.